Below are 4 T cell receptor beta chains sequenced from a single sample in a study of spatial heterogeneity in lung cancer. Time point indicated: sample taken at primary tumor resection. TCRdb ran MiXCR on the 5' RACE reads and lists one entry per CDR3 protein. In the table there are approximately 44,000 distinct CDR3 sequences, roughly 13% of which are singletons. The sample here was PBMCs, taken at surgery. The receptors stem from a male donor with early-stage non-small cell lung cancer.

CDR3 sequence: CSVTDRVTDTQYF. The CDR3, as DNA: TGCAGTGTTACGGACAGGGTGACAGATACGCAGTATTTT. The chain recombines TRBV20-1 with TRBJ2-3, with 8 bases lining up with TRBD1. The CDR3 covers 13 residues. CDR1 and CDR2 (germline): DFQATT, SNEGSKA (reference sequence). Losses at the gene ends were 7 bases for V and 3 bases for J; bases not matched to a gene: 6.

The chain carries TRBV18 and TRBJ1-2; 8 bases agree with TRBD1. J was trimmed by 6 bases and V by 5 bases; bases with no gene match: 17. The germline V gene encodes CDR1 KGHSH and CDR2 LQKENI. The CDR3 is made up of 17 amino acids. The CDR3 region is CASSVQFPTGARDGYTF. Here the CDR3 DNA reads TGTGCCAGCTCAGTTCAGTTCCCGACAGGGGCACGAGATGGCTACACCTTC.

This clonotype turned up a few times. The J gene is TRBJ2-4, the V gene TRBV7-8, with D hard to call. Germline V gene sequence: CDR1 SGHVS, CDR2 FQNEAQ. The CDR3 runs 17 residues. The V end was cut by 2 bases, the J end by 0 bases, with 14 bases between. The CDR3 DNA follows: TGTGCCAGCAGCTTACTCAGCTCGACACTAGCCAAAAACATTCAGTACTTC. Translation: CASSLLSSTLAKNIQYF.

This clonotype was observed a handful of times. The chain combines TRBV7-2 with TRBJ1-1, with D unclear. Germline CDR1 is SGHTA and CDR2 is FQGNSA. V was shortened by 3 bases and J by 2 bases, with 7 bases between the two germline ends. CDR3 length: 13 residues. The CDR3 loop reads CASSFSENTEAFF. CDR3 nucleotide sequence: TGTGCCAGCAGCTTTTCAGAAAACACTGAAGCTTTCTTT.